This TCR beta chain was recorded in a study of CD8 T cells in ankylosing spondylitis. In TCRdb, the 5' RACE reads were re-called with MiXCR into one record per CDR3 protein. The sample holds 150,000 to 200,000 distinct CDR3 sequences; 13% are singletons and the top ten take approximately 9.9%. V was pared by 2 bases and J by 4 bases, with 4 bases of the junction left unmatched. Germline CDR1 reads KGHSH; CDR2 reads LQKENI. CDR3 length: 15 residues. The chain employs TRBV18 and TRBJ1-4, with 7 bases matching TRBD1. The sequenced sample was blood, either unsorted or a sorted T cell fraction (not recorded which). The source is a female donor with ankylosing spondylitis or in good health (not recorded which). The CDR3 sequence: CASSPVTGINEKLFF. In nucleotides, the CDR3 is TGTGCCAGCTCACCAGTGACAGGGATTAATGAAAAACTGTTTTTT.